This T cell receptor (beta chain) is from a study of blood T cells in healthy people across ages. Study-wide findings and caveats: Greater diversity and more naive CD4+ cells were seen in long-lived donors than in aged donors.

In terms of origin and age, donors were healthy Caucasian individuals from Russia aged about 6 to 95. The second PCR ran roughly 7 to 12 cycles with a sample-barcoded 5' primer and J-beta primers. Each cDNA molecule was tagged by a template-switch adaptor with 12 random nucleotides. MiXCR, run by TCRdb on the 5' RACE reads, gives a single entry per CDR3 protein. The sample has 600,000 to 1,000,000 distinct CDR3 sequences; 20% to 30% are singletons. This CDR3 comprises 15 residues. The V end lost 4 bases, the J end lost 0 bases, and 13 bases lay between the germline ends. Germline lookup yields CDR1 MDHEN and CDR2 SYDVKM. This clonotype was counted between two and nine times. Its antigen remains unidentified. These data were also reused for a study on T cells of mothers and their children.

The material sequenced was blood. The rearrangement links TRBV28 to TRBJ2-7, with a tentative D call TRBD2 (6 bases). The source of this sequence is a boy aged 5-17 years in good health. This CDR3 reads CASSSPGDFSYEQYF. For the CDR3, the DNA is TGTGCCAGCAGTTCCCCCGGGGACTTCTCCTACGAGCAGTACTTC.